This T cell receptor (beta chain) was identified during a study of T cell responses to AZD1222 COVID-19 vaccine. Sequencing used immunoSEQ multiplex PCR; TCRdb keeps in-frame clones, though not all of them. The profile shows around 100,000 clones, roughly 90% of them singletons. Of note for this clone: Its cognate antigen is unknown.

Whole-study findings and limits: All repertoire sampling was performed exclusively after the peak T cell response. Dominant at 160-218 and 743-854, vaccine-associated CD4 TCRs also spanned spike.

This receptor was obtained from an adult in good health. The source material was peripheral blood, sampled on day 0 of AZD1222 vaccination.

The CDR3 coding sequence is TGTGCCAGCAGCGGATTCGGCCTAATGAACACTGAAGCTTTCTTT. It translates to CASSGFGLMNTEAFF. The chain joins TRBV13 to TRBJ1-1, with D hard to call. Germline V gives CDR1 PRHDT, CDR2 FYEKMQ (reference sequence). CDR3 length: 15 residues. V was shortened by 5 bases and J by 0 bases, with 13 bases between the two germline ends.